This T cell receptor (beta chain) was recorded in a study of identical twins. A universal primer site was incorporated via template switching, and the cDNA contained unique molecular identifiers. TCRdb re-derived calls from the 5' RACE reads in MiXCR, one entry per CDR3 protein. The sample holds a few hundred thousand distinct CDR3 sequences; less than 20% are singletons and the top ten take about 12%. Points on this clonotype: Its antigen is unidentified.

J lost 0 bases, V lost 6 bases, and 5 bases had no gene match. Germline V lookup: CDR1 ENHRY, CDR2 SYGVKD. CDR3 length equals 15 residues. Findings and caveats of the study: In monozygotic twins, models underestimated the sharing of out-of-frame TCR alpha. Alpha sequences out of frame and shared by twins had excess low generation probability. Weaker excess twin sharing was observed in beta out-of-frame sequences.

The J gene is TRBJ2-7, the V gene TRBV10-3, with TRBD2 matching 10 bases. The receptor was isolated from a man aged 50 to 59 in good health. The sample was naive T cells sorted from blood. CDR3 residues: CAISQLAGSSYEQYF. The CDR3 DNA is TGTGCCATCAGCCAACTAGCGGGGAGCTCCTACGAGCAGTACTTC.